This passage covers 9 T cell receptor beta chains from one sample sequenced in a study of regulatory T cells in long-lasting Graves disease. For TCR beta, libraries came from iRepertoire HTBI primers and Arm-PCR of CDR3 regions. TCRdb redid the calling of the multiplex PCR reads with MiXCR, one entry per CDR3 protein. The data hold roughly 350,000 distinct CDR3 sequences, with 16% observed a single time. Indicated time point: newly diagnosed GD, antithyroid drugs for less than 3 months. TCR sequences were obtained from RNA taken from PBMCs. This sample also appeared in a second study, on T cells in Graves' hyperthyroidism and ophthalmopathy.

This sample comprised peripheral blood mononuclear cells (PBMCs), obtained at new diagnosis, from a patient treated with antithyroid drugs. Receptors originate from a man in his forties with Graves disease.

The sample holds many counts of this clonotype. This chain connects TRBV28 to TRBJ2-2; D perhaps matches TRBD2 (6 bases). The V and J ends lost 6 bases and 3 bases respectively, with 17 bases between them. CDR3 size: 16 residues. CDR1 and CDR2 (germline): MDHEN, SYDVKM. CDR3: CASRGGGRHHTGELFF. CDR3 coding DNA: TGTGCCAGCAGGGGGGGTGGGAGACATCACACCGGGGAGCTGTTTTTT.

This clonotype was seen repeatedly, ten times or more. The J gene is TRBJ2-7, the V gene TRBV28, with D tentatively TRBD2 (6 bases). CDR1 and CDR2 (germline): MDHEN, SYDVKM. This CDR3 contains 14 residues. The V end was cut by 3 bases, the J end by 6 bases, with 15 bases between. CDR3 amino acids: CASSFAGYGSEQYF. The CDR3 DNA is TGTGCCAGCAGTTTTGCGGGGTATGGCTCCGAGCAGTACTTC. Filled out from reference TRBV28 and TRBJ2-7, the complete variable domain reads DVKVTQSSRYLVKRTGEKVFLECVQDMDHENMFWYRQDPGLGLRLIYFSYDVKMKEKGDIPEGYSVSREKKERFSLILESASTNQTSMYLCASSFAGYGSEQYFGPGTRLTVT.

The chain carries TRBV6-1 and TRBJ2-7; 11 bases match TRBD2. Germline CDR1 MNHNS, CDR2 SASEGT. The CDR3 runs to 13 residues. The V gene end was trimmed by 8 bases and the J gene end by 6 bases; junction bases not matched to a gene: 6. CDR3 amino acids: CASRGLAVSEQYF. For the CDR3, the DNA is TGTGCCAGCCGGGGACTAGCGGTCTCCGAGCAGTACTTC.

The table lists this clonotype with many counts. The chain combines TRBV6-1 with TRBJ1-4, with TRBD1 matching 8 bases. With V trimmed by 8 bases and J by 4 bases, 3 bases remained unmatched. This CDR3 comprises 13 residues. Germline lookup yields CDR1 MNHNS and CDR2 SASEGT. The CDR3, as DNA: TGTGCCAGCGCGGACAGGGATAATGAAAAACTGTTTTTT. Encoded protein: CASADRDNEKLFF.

Note on this clonotype: This may be a read error, as it is one base from a much larger clone. The chain carries TRBV24-1 and TRBJ2-5, with D possibly TRBD1 on 6 matching bases. The germline CDR1 and CDR2 sequences are KGHDR and SFDVKD. This CDR3 spans 13 amino acids. V dropped 5 bases and J dropped 4 bases, with 10 bases sitting between them. CDR3 sequence (DNA): TGTGCCACCAGTGGCGGACAGCGAGAGACCCAGTACTTC. Translated: CATSGGQRETQYF.

The rearrangement links TRBV6-2 or TRBV6-3 to TRBJ1-1; D call uncertain. The CDR3 length is 14 residues. Germline-derived CDR1 and CDR2 are MNHEY and SVGEGT. The V and J ends lost 4 bases and 4 bases respectively, with 13 bases between them. CDR3 region: CASSFNSFSTEAFF. CDR3 DNA: TGTGCCAGCAGTTTCAACAGTTTCTCCACTGAAGCTTTCTTT.

This clonotype was detected ten times or more. This sequence joins TRBV7-6 and TRBJ2-3; D is perhaps TRBD2 (5 bases). V lost 3 bases and J lost 5, with 18 bases in between. This CDR3 contains 16 residues. Germline V gene lookup returns CDR1 SGHVS and CDR2 FNYEAQ. The CDR3 reads CASSLPHGAGVDTQYF. DNA of the CDR3: TGTGCCAGCAGCTTGCCACATGGTGCCGGGGTAGATACGCAGTATTTT.

This clonotype was detected once. This chain connects TRBV6-1 to TRBJ1-5; the match to TRBD1 covers 7 bases. CDR1 MNHNS and CDR2 SASEGT come from the germline V gene. Trimming at V came to 6 bases and at J to 1 base, leaving 12 bases not matched to a gene. The CDR3 runs 17 residues. CDR3 sequence reads: CASSDPVGTVSNQPQHF. Here the CDR3 DNA reads TGTGCCAGCAGCGACCCGGTAGGGACAGTAAGCAATCAGCCCCAGCATTTT.

This clonotype was seen many times. The gene calls are TRBV2 and TRBJ2-3, with unresolved D. Trimming cost V 2 bases and J 6 bases, with 15 bases left between them. The CDR3 sequence is 15 residues long. Germline V lookup: CDR1 SNHLY, CDR2 FYNNEI. In DNA form, the CDR3 reads TGTGCCAGCAGTGAATCGGCCCTCCGAGAGGATACGCAGTATTTT. Its translation is CASSESALREDTQYF. Combining the CDR3 with reference TRBV2 and TRBJ2-3 gives the whole variable domain EPEVTQTPSHQVTQMGQEVILRCVPISNHLYFYWYRQILGQKVEFLVSFYNNEISEKSEIFDDQFSVERPDGSNFTLKIRSTKLEDSAMYFCASSESALREDTQYFGPGTRLTVL.